These 24 T cell receptor beta chains were all obtained from the same sample, sequenced in a study of blood T cell repertoires in COVID-19 (dated by TCRdb to 2020 to 2022). The library was generated by the immunoSEQ multiplex PCR assay. The clones in this table, taken by TCRdb from immuneACCESS, are in-frame only. Not every clone is retained; where verified, under half of the shortfall comes from an unresolved V gene, and the cause of the rest is unknown. This sample gives about 300,000 clones in total; around 87% of them show up just once. Jointly, the top ten make up around 1.2% of the sample. The specimen was peripheral blood. The receptor source for this set is a man in his sixties or seventies with acute or convalescent COVID-19.

The J gene is TRBJ2-7, the V gene TRBV5-4; D possibly corresponds to TRBD1 (6 bases). Germline V lookup: CDR1 SGHNT, CDR2 YYREEE (reference sequence). The germline V and J ends were trimmed by 4 bases and 0 bases, with 8 bases remaining between them. The CDR3 totals 13 residues. Written as DNA, the CDR3 is TGTGCCAGCAGCCAGGGGAGCTCCTACGAGCAGTACTTC. Translation gives CASSQGSSYEQYF.

The chain employs TRBV30 and TRBJ2-7; D remains unclear. The CDR3 extends over 11 amino acids. Germline V gene sequence: CDR1 GTSNPN, CDR2 SVGIG (reference sequence). Deletions cut 2 bases from V and 5 bases from J, with 7 bases between. The CDR3 DNA sequence: TGTGCCTGGAGTCGGTTGAACGAGCAGTACTTC. Amino acids: CAWSRLNEQYF.

The chain combines TRBV30 with TRBJ1-2, with 8 bases fitting TRBD1. Trimming at V came to 6 bases and at J to 6 bases, leaving 6 bases not matched to a gene. The CDR3 contains 12 residues. Per the germline V gene, CDR1 is GTSNPN and CDR2 is SVGIG (reference sequence). In nucleotides, the CDR3 is TGTGCCTGTCTCGGGACAGGTCATGGCTACACCTTC. Translating gives CACLGTGHGYTF.

The table lists this clone with a count of one. V gene TRBV18 combines with J gene TRBJ2-7, with 7 bases fitting TRBD1. This CDR3 has 14 residues. Losses at the gene ends were 6 bases for V and 3 bases for J; bases not matched to a gene: 8. Germline values: CDR1 KGHSH, CDR2 LQKENI. The CDR3 bases are TGTGCCAGCTCCGTGGGACAGAAGAACTACGAGCAGTACTTC. This translates into CASSVGQKNYEQYF.

V usage is TRBV3-1 (or the pseudogene TRBV3-2) and J usage is TRBJ1-5; 9 nucleotides match TRBD1. This CDR3 is built from 18 residues. The J segment lost 0 bases and the V segment lost 3 bases, leaving 9 bases of the junction unmatched. Germline V CDR1 and CDR2: LGHDT, YNNKEL (reference sequence). The CDR3 is CASSHKSGTGSSNQPQHF. Written as DNA, the CDR3 is TGTGCCAGCAGCCACAAGTCGGGGACAGGGTCTAGCAATCAGCCCCAGCATTTT.

This chain links TRBV7-9 with TRBJ1-5; weak D call: TRBD1 (6 bases). This CDR3 contains 14 residues. The germline CDR1 and CDR2 sequences are SEHNR and FQNEAQ (reference sequence). With 4 bases removed from V and 4 bases from J, the gap between germline ends came to 11 bases. CDR3 bases: TGTGCCAGCAGCTCAGGGGATGGGAATCAGCCCCAGCATTTT. Its protein product is CASSSGDGNQPQHF.

The J gene is TRBJ2-1, the V gene TRBV6-1; possibly TRBD1 for D (6 bases). The ends were cut back, 4 bases at V and 6 bases at J, with 19 bases in the middle. This CDR3 is 16 amino acids long. Germline loops: CDR1 MNHNS, CDR2 SASEGT. The CDR3, as DNA: TGTGCCAGCAGTGGATGGCCGGACAGAGGACCCAATGAGCAGTTCTTC. Translated, it gives CASSGWPDRGPNEQFF.

The table lists this clone with a few counts. The rearrangement joins TRBV24-1 to TRBJ2-1; TRBD1 agrees at 7 bases. V lost 1 base to trimming and J lost 5 bases; unmatched junction nucleotides: 4. From germline, CDR1 is KGHDR and CDR2 SFDVKD. CDR3 length: 15 amino acids. CDR3: CATSDFAGGNNEQFF. Written as DNA, the CDR3 is TGTGCCACCAGTGATTTTGCAGGGGGAAACAATGAGCAGTTCTTC.

V gene TRBV29-1 combines with J gene TRBJ2-1; perhaps TRBD2 as D (5 bases). The CDR3 has 11 amino acids. The V end lost 3 bases, the J end lost 13 bases, and 13 bases lay between the germline ends. CDR1 is SQVTM, CDR2 ANQGSEA, per germline. This CDR3 is CSVDRGGHQFF. The CDR3 DNA reads as TGCAGCGTTGATCGGGGTGGGCATCAGTTCTTC.

The chain is built from TRBV11-2 and TRBJ1-2, with D hard to call. Germline-derived CDR1 and CDR2 are SGHAT and FQNNGV. The CDR3 spans 11 residues. The V gene lost 3 bases and the J gene lost 8 bases, with 7 bases spanning the gap. The CDR3 DNA reads as TGTGCCAGCAGCTTTTCTTTCGGCTACACCTTC. It codes for CASSFSFGYTF. The full variable domain, with the rest looked up from reference TRBV11-2 and TRBJ1-2, is EAGVAQSPRYKIIEKRQSVAFWCNPISGHATLYWYQQILGQGPKLLIQFQNNGVVDDSQLPKDRFSAERLKGVDSTLKIQPAKLEDSAVYLCASSFSFGYTFGSGTRLTVV.

This clone has a handful of counts. The chain has TRBV27 and TRBJ1-1, with D unclear. CDR3 size: 13 residues. Trimming removed 6 bases from V and 1 base from J, with 9 bases in between. Germline CDR1 and CDR2: MNHEY and SMNVEV (reference sequence). The CDR3 loop is CASRGWANTEAFF. CDR3 DNA: TGTGCCAGCAGGGGCTGGGCGAACACTGAAGCTTTCTTT.

The chain carries TRBV28 and TRBJ2-7, with a weak D call TRBD1 (5 bases). This CDR3 has 15 residues. Per the germline V gene, CDR1 is MDHEN and CDR2 is SYDVKM. The V and J ends lost 6 bases and 1 base respectively, with 16 bases between them. CDR3 residues: CASRARGIKSYEQYF. CDR3 nucleotide sequence: TGTGCCAGCAGAGCTAGGGGAATCAAGTCCTACGAGCAGTACTTC.

The V call is TRBV11-2, the J call TRBJ2-7; 7 positions match TRBD2. CDR3 size: 15 residues. V lost 5 bases to trimming and J lost 2 bases; unmatched junction nucleotides: 9. Germline V lookup: CDR1 SGHAT, CDR2 FQNNGV. DNA of the CDR3: TGTGCCAGCAGCGCCGGACTAGTTTTTCCCTACGAGCAGTACTTC. This codes for CASSAGLVFPYEQYF.

The rearrangement joins TRBV5-6 to TRBJ2-2, with TRBD1 as a possible D gene (5 bases). Per the germline V gene, CDR1 is SGHDT and CDR2 is YYEEEE. With 4 bases removed from V and 3 bases from J, the gap between germline ends came to 10 bases. CDR3 length equals 14 residues. The CDR3, as DNA: TGTGCCAGCAGCAGGGGTGTGGACACCGGGGAGCTGTTTTTT. Protein sequence: CASSRGVDTGELFF.

J is TRBJ1-2 and V is TRBV19; 9 nucleotides agree with TRBD1. Germline-derived CDR1 and CDR2 are LNHDA and SQIVND (reference sequence). The CDR3 has 14 amino acids. With 6 bases clipped from V and 2 bases from J, the junction kept 4 bases outside the gene matches. CDR3 sequence: CASRRTGANYGYTF. CDR3 nucleotides: TGTGCCAGTAGAAGGACAGGGGCGAACTATGGCTACACCTTC.

The rearrangement joins TRBV5-5 to TRBJ2-1; 11 nucleotides align to TRBD2. Germline V gives CDR1 SGHKS, CDR2 YYEKEE (reference sequence). CDR3 size: 13 residues. Trimming removed 4 bases from V and 7 bases from J; junction bases left unmatched: 1. The CDR3 DNA reads TGTGCCAGCAGCATAGCGGGGGGGAATGAGCAGTTCTTC. Translated, it gives CASSIAGGNEQFF.

The V and J genes are TRBV28 and TRBJ2-7; D possibly corresponds to TRBD1 (5 bases). Trimming left V 2 bases short and J 6 bases short, with 8 bases between. The CDR3 consists of 12 residues. The germline gives CDR1 MDHEN, CDR2 SYDVKM. The CDR3 loop reads CASSLTGREQYF. CDR3 sequence (DNA): TGTGCCAGCAGTTTAACAGGTCGCGAGCAGTACTTC.

V is TRBV10-1 and J is TRBJ2-3, with TRBD2 as a possible D gene (6 bases). Germline V lookup: CDR1 WNHNN, CDR2 SYGVQD (reference sequence). V lost 6 bases, J lost 1 base, and 17 bases lay in between. This CDR3 region has 16 residues. CDR3 in DNA: TGCGCCAGCAGCACCGGGGTTGGCGGGGGCACAGATACGCAGTATTTT. The encoded protein is CASSTGVGGGTDTQYF.

The table lists this clone with a count of one. The chain has TRBV28 and TRBJ1-6; D unresolved. V dropped 3 bases and J dropped 6 bases, with 6 bases sitting between them. The CDR3 has 13 residues. The germline CDR1 and CDR2 sequences are MDHEN and SYDVKM. The CDR3 is CASSFTRNSPLHF. The CDR3 DNA reads as TGTGCCAGCAGTTTCACGCGTAATTCACCCCTCCACTTT.

V is TRBV6-5 and J is TRBJ2-7; 7 bases are shared with TRBD2. Germline lookup yields CDR1 MNHEY and CDR2 SVGAGI. Trimming took 6 bases from V and 4 from J; bases not matched to a gene: 12. This CDR3 comprises 15 residues. The CDR3 DNA reads as TGTGCCAGCAGACCCGAGGTGAGCGGGACTTACGAGCAGTACTTC. Residues: CASRPEVSGTYEQYF.

V is TRBV6-1 and J is TRBJ1-6; a possible D gene is TRBD1 (5 bases). The CDR3 runs 15 residues. Germline lookup yields CDR1 MNHNS and CDR2 SASEGT. V was cut by 2 bases and J by 6 bases, with 11 bases left in between. The CDR3 protein is CASSEKAGINSPLHF. DNA for the CDR3: TGTGCCAGCAGTGAAAAGGCAGGGATTAATTCACCCCTCCACTTT.

The chain couples TRBV4-1 to TRBJ2-5; D gene uncertain. In germline, CDR1 is MGHRA, CDR2 YSYEKL. The CDR3 loop spans 15 amino acids. Trimming took off 1 base at V and 1 base at J, with 10 bases between the two ends. Written as DNA, the CDR3 is TGCGCCAGCAGCCAAGTTCGGTCCTTCCAAGAGACCCAGTACTTC. Translating gives CASSQVRSFQETQYF.

The genes are TRBV9 and TRBJ1-1; TRBD1 might be the D (6 bases). The CDR3 contains 16 residues. The germline V gene has CDR1 SGDLS and CDR2 YYNGEE. The V gene lost 4 bases and the J gene lost 0 bases, with 16 bases spanning the gap. The CDR3 reads CASSPQGQGLNTEAFF. As DNA, the CDR3 is TGTGCCAGCAGCCCCCAGGGGCAGGGGTTGAACACTGAAGCTTTCTTT.

The gene calls are TRBV6-6 and TRBJ2-1, with no clear D. Germline V gives CDR1 MNHNY, CDR2 SVGAGI (reference sequence). The CDR3 is 12 amino acids. Deletions cut 2 bases from V and 7 bases from J, with 6 bases between. The CDR3 bases are TGTGCCAGCAGTTACCCTCAGAATGAGCAGTTCTTC. Translated, it gives CASSYPQNEQFF.